This TCR beta chain stems from a study of T cell repertoires in cytomegalovirus infection. About this clonotype itself: Its antigen is currently unknown.

Whole-study results and caveats: In two of eight donors, the top clonotype was HLA-C-restricted CMV-specific.

TCRdb called the reads again in MiXCR, with one record for every CDR3 protein. This table has about 150,000 distinct CDR3 sequences, around 30% appearing once. The input for sequencing was CD8+ T cells from cultured PBMCs, taken from culture after CMV antigen stimulation. The sequence was collected from a human donor in good health (CMV status not recorded). Some clones in this sample may be carry-over from other donors' samples.

CDR3 sequence reads: CASSQDYSGIQETQYF. The CDR3 bases are TGTGCCAGCAGCCAAGATTATTCGGGGATTCAAGAGACCCAGTACTTC. The V and J genes are TRBV3-1 and TRBJ2-5; maybe TRBD2 (5 bases). The CDR3 totals 16 residues. Germline values: CDR1 LGHDT, CDR2 YNNKEL (reference sequence). V was cut by 0 bases and J by 2 bases, with 13 bases left in between.